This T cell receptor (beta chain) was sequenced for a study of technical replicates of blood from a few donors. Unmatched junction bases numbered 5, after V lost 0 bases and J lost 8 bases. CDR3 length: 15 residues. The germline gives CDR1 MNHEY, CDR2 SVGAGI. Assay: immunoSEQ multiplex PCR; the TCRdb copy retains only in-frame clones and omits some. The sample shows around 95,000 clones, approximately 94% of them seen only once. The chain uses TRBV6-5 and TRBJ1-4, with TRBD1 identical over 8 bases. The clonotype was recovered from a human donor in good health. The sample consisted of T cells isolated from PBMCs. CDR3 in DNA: TGTGCCAGCAGTTACTCCGGCAGGGGGCAGGAAAAACTGTTTTTT. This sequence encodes CASSYSGRGQEKLFF.